This TCR beta chain derives from a study of T cell responses to AZD1222 COVID-19 vaccine. Study-wide results and caveats: Most donors were white British, females outnumbered males, and clonal diversity was possibly underestimated. Spike-specific TCR repertoires showed rising breadth and depth after two AZD1222 doses.

About this clone: What it binds is unknown.

Sequencing used immunoSEQ multiplex PCR; TCRdb keeps in-frame clones, though not all of them. The sample records 85,000 to 90,000 clones, around 90% being singletons. CDR3 size: 15 residues. V lost 5 bases, J lost 6 bases, and 19 bases lay in between. Germline V lookup: CDR1 ENHRY, CDR2 SYGVKD. The clonotype was recovered from an adult in good health. Material: peripheral blood, obtained on day 0 of AZD1222 vaccination. The chain is built from TRBV10-3 and TRBJ1-1, with TRBD1 as a possible D gene (6 bases). The CDR3 nucleotides are TGTGCCATCAGTAGAAACAGGGAGAATCCCTCTGAAGCTTTCTTT. This encodes CAISRNRENPSEAFF.